This TCR beta chain was sequenced during a study of T cell changes during pregnancy in multiple sclerosis. The CDR3 is made up of 15 amino acids. Germline values: CDR1 SQVTM, CDR2 ANQGSEA. Trimming took 8 bases from V and 2 from J; bases not matched to a gene: 12. Measured with immunoSEQ multiplex PCR; TCRdb has only the in-frame clones, and not every one. Of over 45,000 clones in the sample, approximately 88% were seen once. The receptor was isolated from a female donor with multiple sclerosis, enrolled in a pregnancy study. This specimen consisted of CD4+ T cells from peripheral blood mononuclear cells, obtained in the second trimester of pregnancy. The chain joins TRBV29-1 to TRBJ2-3, with 8 nucleotides matching TRBD1. The CDR3 sequence: CSFPDRDRFTDTQYF. The CDR3 coding sequence is TGCAGCTTCCCAGACCGGGACAGGTTCACAGATACGCAGTATTTT.